The 13 T cell receptor beta chains in this list originate from one sample, sequenced in a study of naive and memory T cell subsets. Overall study results and limits: Possibly reflecting memory cells re-expressing CD45RA, a few larger clonotypes occurred in naive repertoires, especially CD8.

The beta constant-region primer was an equimolar mix of two oligonucleotides covering TRBC1 and TRBC2. The ligated cDNA underwent four PCR rounds using SP2 and nested alpha and beta constant-region primers. From the UMI-ligation and nested PCR reads, TCRdb called clonotypes with MiXCR, one entry per CDR3 protein. The sample holds roughly 100,000 distinct CDR3 sequences, more than 12% seen once. Their antigen targets remain unknown. Sequencing was performed on naive CD8+ T cells from blood. The receptors were gathered from a human donor in good health.

The chain employs TRBV7-9 and TRBJ2-1, with a weak D call TRBD1 (5 bases). Between the trimmed V and J ends, which lost 2 bases and 6 bases, there was a span of 11 bases. Germline V CDR1 and CDR2: SEHNR, FQNEAQ (reference sequence). The CDR3 is 14 residues long. DNA of the CDR3: TGTGCCAGCAGCTTACAGGGTCCGGGCAATGAGCAGTTCTTC. Its protein is CASSLQGPGNEQFF.

In this sample, this clonotype turned up a few times. The J gene is TRBJ2-7, the V gene TRBV4-3; 10 bases are a match to TRBD1. CDR1 is LGHNA, CDR2 YSLEER, per germline. V lost 4 bases and J lost 5; bases outside the gene matches: 8. The CDR3 has 15 amino acids. DNA for the CDR3: TGCGCCAGCAGCCCATGGGAGGACAGGGGGGACGAGCAGTACTTC. It translates to CASSPWEDRGDEQYF.

This clonotype was recorded many times. This rearrangement joins TRBV7-6 to TRBJ2-1, with D perhaps TRBD1 or TRBD2 (5 bases each). Trimming cost V 0 bases and J 5 bases, with 8 bases left between them. Per the germline V gene, CDR1 is SGHVS and CDR2 is FNYEAQ. This CDR3 is 14 amino acids long. Here the CDR3 reads CASSLAGPNNEQFF. The CDR3 DNA reads TGTGCCAGCAGCTTAGCGGGACCAAACAATGAGCAGTTCTTC.

The table lists this clonotype with a few counts. The chain carries TRBV2 and TRBJ1-1; perhaps TRBD1 as D (6 bases). In germline, CDR1 is SNHLY, CDR2 FYNNEI. V was shortened by 2 bases and J by 3 bases, with 19 bases between the two germline ends. The CDR3 spans 17 residues. The CDR3 sequence: CASSESAGAAWYTEAFF. The CDR3 DNA reads TGTGCCAGCAGTGAATCTGCGGGGGCTGCTTGGTACACTGAAGCTTTCTTT.

This clonotype was detected only a few times. V and J are TRBV15 and TRBJ2-2; 7 bases agree with TRBD1. V was pared by 4 bases and J by 0 bases, with 11 bases of the junction left unmatched. The CDR3 contains 18 residues. The germline CDR1 and CDR2 sequences are LNHNV and YYDKDF (reference sequence). This CDR3 is CATSTPGQAPTNTGELFF. DNA for the CDR3: TGTGCCACCAGCACCCCCGGACAGGCGCCGACGAACACCGGGGAGCTGTTTTTT.

The table lists this clonotype with many counts. The V and J genes are TRBV5-6 and TRBJ2-7; no clear D. The CDR3 runs 12 residues. V was trimmed by 0 bases and J by 2 bases, leaving 3 bases between them. Germline V gene data show CDR1 as SGHDT and CDR2 as YYEEEE. The CDR3 sequence: CASSLGTYEQYF. In nucleotides, the CDR3 is TGTGCCAGCAGCTTGGGGACCTACGAGCAGTACTTC.

This clonotype has a count of ten or more. The V and J genes are TRBV2 and TRBJ2-7; D could derive from TRBD1 or TRBD2 (6 bases each). Trimming pared 4 bases from V and 5 bases from J, leaving 15 bases between. The CDR3 is made up of 14 amino acids. The germline V gene has CDR1 SNHLY and CDR2 FYNNEI. The CDR3 coding sequence is TGTGCCAGCAGTGGGGGCGACGGGGGCGACGAGCAGTACTTC. It specifies CASSGGDGGDEQYF.

The rearrangement joins TRBV29-1 to TRBJ2-2, with D perhaps TRBD2 (5 bases). From germline, CDR1 is SQVTM and CDR2 ANQGSEA. The CDR3 spans 13 residues. V was shortened by 6 bases and J by 1 base, with 9 bases between the two germline ends. In nucleotides, the CDR3 is TGCAGCGTCCCCGGGGAGAACACCGGGGAGCTGTTTTTT. Translating it yields CSVPGENTGELFF.

This clonotype came up many times. One end of the junction is discordant with germline, which a read error may explain. This rearrangement joins TRBV12-3 or TRBV12-4 to TRBJ1-5, with TRBD1 matching 7 bases. The CDR3 consists of 12 residues. The CDR3 region has the DNA TGTGCCAGCAGTGGGGGTGACAGGGAGACGGATTTT. Its protein is CASSGGDRETDF.

The chain employs TRBV20-1 and TRBJ1-2, with D tentatively TRBD1 (6 bases). V lost 3 bases and J 2 bases, leaving 19 bases between the germline ends. Germline V lookup: CDR1 DFQATT, CDR2 SNEGSKA (reference sequence). The CDR3 sequence is 16 residues long. The CDR3 nucleotides read TGCAGTGCTAGGGGACTACACGGGGGGCGCAACTATGGCTACACCTTC. It specifies CSARGLHGGRNYGYTF.

The rearrangement uses TRBV10-3 and TRBJ1-3; no definite D call. V lost 6 bases and J 4 bases, leaving 4 bases between the germline ends. CDR3 size: 11 residues. From germline, CDR1 is ENHRY and CDR2 SYGVKD. The CDR3 nucleotides are TGTGCCATCAGGAACGGAAACACCATATATTTT. Its translation: CAIRNGNTIYF.

This clonotype was seen at least ten times. The chain uses TRBV7-6 and TRBJ2-1; maybe TRBD2 (6 bases). CDR3 length: 16 residues. The germline V gene has CDR1 SGHVS and CDR2 FNYEAQ. Trimming stripped 1 base from V and 3 bases from J, with 13 bases between. The CDR3 DNA follows: TGTGCCAGCAGCTTAGTGGGACCGGGGGACTACAATGAGCAGTTCTTC. Its protein product is CASSLVGPGDYNEQFF.

This chain uses TRBV2 with TRBJ2-3, with D hard to call. CDR3 size: 12 residues. V was pared by 2 bases and J by 3 bases, with 3 bases between. CDR1 SNHLY and CDR2 FYNNEI come from the germline V gene. CDR3 protein: CASSELTDTQYF. In DNA, the CDR3 is TGTGCCAGCAGTGAACTTACAGATACGCAGTATTTT.